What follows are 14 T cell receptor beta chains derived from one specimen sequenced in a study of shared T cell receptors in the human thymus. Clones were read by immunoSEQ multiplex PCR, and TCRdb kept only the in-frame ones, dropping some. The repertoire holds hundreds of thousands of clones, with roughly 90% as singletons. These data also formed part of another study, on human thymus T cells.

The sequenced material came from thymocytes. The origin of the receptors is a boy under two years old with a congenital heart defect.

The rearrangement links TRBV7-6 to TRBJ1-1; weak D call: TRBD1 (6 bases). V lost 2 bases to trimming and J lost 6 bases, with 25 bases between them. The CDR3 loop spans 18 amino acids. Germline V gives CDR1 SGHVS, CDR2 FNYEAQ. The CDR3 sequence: CASSLYALHRVAKAEAFF. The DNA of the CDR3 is TGTGCCAGCAGCTTATACGCCCTGCACAGGGTGGCTAAAGCTGAAGCTTTCTTT.

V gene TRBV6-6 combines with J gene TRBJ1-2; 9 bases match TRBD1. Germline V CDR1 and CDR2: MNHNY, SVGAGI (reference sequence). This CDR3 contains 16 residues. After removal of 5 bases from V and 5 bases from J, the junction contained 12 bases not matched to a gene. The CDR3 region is CASSKPGQGFRYGYTF. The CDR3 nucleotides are TGTGCCAGCAGTAAACCGGGACAGGGTTTCCGATATGGCTACACCTTC.

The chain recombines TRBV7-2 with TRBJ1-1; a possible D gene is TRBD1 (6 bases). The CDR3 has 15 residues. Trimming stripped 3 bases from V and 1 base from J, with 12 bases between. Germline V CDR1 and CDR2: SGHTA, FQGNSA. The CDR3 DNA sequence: TGTGCCAGCAGCTTGCCCGGGACAACGAACACTGAAGCTTTCTTT. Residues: CASSLPGTTNTEAFF.

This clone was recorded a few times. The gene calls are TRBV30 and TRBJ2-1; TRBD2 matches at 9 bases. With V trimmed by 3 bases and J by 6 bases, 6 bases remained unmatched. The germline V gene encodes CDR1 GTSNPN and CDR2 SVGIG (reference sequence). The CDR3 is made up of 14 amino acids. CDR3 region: CAWSTTSGINEQFF. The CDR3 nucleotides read TGTGCCTGGAGCACGACTAGCGGTATCAATGAGCAGTTCTTC.

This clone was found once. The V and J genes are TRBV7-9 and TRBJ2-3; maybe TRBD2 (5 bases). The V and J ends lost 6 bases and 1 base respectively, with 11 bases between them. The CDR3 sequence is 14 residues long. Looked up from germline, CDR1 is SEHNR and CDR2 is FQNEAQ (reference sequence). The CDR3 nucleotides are TGTGCCAGCAGGAACGACGGGGGCACAGATACGCAGTATTTT. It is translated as CASRNDGGTDTQYF.

DNA of the CDR3: TGTGCCTGGACCAGGGGACGGTCCTACAATGAGCAGTTCTTC. Translating gives CAWTRGRSYNEQFF. J is TRBJ2-1 and V is TRBV30; the D gene is possibly TRBD1 (6 bases). Trimming pared 4 bases from V and 1 base from J, leaving 11 bases between. Germline loops: CDR1 GTSNPN, CDR2 SVGIG (reference sequence). The CDR3 consists of 14 residues.

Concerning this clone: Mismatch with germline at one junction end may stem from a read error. The CDR3 protein is CASSEETSGSPETQYF. The CDR3 nucleotides are TGTGCCAGCAGCGAAGAAACTAGCGGGAGTCCAGAGACCCAGTACTTC. The J gene is TRBJ2-5, the V gene TRBV2; 11 bases align to TRBD2. The CDR3 spans 16 residues. The germline gives CDR1 SNHLY, CDR2 FYNNEI.

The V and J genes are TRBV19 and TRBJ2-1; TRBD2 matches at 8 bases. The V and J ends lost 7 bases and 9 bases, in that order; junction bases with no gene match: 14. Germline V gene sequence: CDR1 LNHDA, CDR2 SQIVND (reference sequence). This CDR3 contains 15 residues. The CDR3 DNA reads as TGTGCCAGTAATGGTTCCAGCGGGAGTTTCTGTGAGCAGTTCTTC. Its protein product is CASNGSSGSFCEQFF.

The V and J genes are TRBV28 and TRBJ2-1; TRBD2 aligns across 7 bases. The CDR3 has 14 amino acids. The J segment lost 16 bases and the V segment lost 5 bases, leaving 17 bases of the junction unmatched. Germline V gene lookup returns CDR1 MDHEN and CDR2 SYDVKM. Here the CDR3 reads CASSPGLGLLAGFF. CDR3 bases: TGTGCCAGCAGTCCAGGACTAGGTCTTTTGGCTGGATTCTTC. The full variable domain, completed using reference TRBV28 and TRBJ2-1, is DVKVTQSSRYLVKRTGEKVFLECVQDMDHENMFWYRQDPGLGLRLIYFSYDVKMKEKGDIPEGYSVSREKKERFSLILESASTNQTSMYLCASSPGLGLLAGFFGPGTRLTVL.

The CDR3 bases are TGTGCCAGCAGCTTTCCGGCCAAAAACATTCAGTACTTC. Translated, it gives CASSFPAKNIQYF. The chain links TRBV7-7 to TRBJ2-4, with D hard to call. The germline V gene has CDR1 SSHAT and CDR2 FNYEAQ (reference sequence). The CDR3 is 13 amino acids. The V end lost 3 bases, the J end lost 1 base, and 4 bases lay between the germline ends.

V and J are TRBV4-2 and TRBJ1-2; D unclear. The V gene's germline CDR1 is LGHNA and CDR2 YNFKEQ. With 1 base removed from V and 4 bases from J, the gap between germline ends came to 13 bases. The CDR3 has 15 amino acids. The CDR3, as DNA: TGTGCCAGCAGCCAAGTTGAGGGATCAGGCTATGGCTACACCTTC. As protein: CASSQVEGSGYGYTF.

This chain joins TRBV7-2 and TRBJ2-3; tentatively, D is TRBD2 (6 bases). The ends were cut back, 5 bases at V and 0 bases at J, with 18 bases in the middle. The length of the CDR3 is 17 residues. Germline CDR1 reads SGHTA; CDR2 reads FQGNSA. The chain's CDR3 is CASSIRDSEGSTDTQYF. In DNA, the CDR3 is TGTGCCAGCAGCATCCGGGACTCCGAGGGAAGCACAGATACGCAGTATTTT.

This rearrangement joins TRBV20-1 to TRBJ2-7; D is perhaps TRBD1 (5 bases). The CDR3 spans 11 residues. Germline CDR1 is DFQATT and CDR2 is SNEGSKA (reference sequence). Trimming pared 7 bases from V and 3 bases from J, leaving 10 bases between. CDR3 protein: CSEDTVYEQYF. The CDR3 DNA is TGCAGTGAGGACACTGTCTACGAGCAGTACTTC.

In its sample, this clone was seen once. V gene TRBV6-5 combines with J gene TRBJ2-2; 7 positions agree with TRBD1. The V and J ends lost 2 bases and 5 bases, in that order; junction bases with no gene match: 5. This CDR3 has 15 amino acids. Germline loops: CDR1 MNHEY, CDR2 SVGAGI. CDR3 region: CASSYQRGRTGELFF. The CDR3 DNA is TGTGCCAGCAGTTACCAGAGGGGGCGGACCGGGGAGCTGTTTTTT.